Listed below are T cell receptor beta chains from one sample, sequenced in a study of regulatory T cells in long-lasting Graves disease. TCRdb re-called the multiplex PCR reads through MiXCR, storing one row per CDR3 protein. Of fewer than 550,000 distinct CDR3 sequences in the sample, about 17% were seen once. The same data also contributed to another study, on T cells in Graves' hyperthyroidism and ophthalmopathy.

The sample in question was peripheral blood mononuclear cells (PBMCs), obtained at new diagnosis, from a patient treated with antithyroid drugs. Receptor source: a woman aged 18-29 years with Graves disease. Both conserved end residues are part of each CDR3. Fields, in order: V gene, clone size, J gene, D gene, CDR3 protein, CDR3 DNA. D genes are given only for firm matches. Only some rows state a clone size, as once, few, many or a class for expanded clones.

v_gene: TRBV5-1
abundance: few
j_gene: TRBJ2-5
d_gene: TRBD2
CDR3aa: CASSLRTSGGGETQYF
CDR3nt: TGCGCCAGCAGCTTACGGACTAGCGGTGGGGGGGAGACCCAGTACTTC

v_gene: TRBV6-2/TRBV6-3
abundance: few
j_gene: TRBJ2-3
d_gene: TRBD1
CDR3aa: CASSTGGITVYF
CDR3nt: TGTGCCAGCAGTACAGGGGGCATAACGGTATATTTT

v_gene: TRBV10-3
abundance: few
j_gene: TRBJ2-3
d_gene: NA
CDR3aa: CATEGGGITDTQYF
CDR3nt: TGTGCCACCGAGGGGGGCGGTATCACAGATACGCAGTATTTT

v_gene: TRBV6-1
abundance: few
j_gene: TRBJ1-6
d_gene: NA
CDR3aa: CASSHPTGGRENSPLHF
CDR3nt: TGTGCCAGCAGTCACCCCACGGGGGGTAGGGAGAATTCACCCCTCCACTTT

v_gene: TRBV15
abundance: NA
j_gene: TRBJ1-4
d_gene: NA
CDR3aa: CATSMTGRATNEKLFF
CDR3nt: TGTGCCACCAGCATGACAGGCAGAGCAACTAATGAAAAACTGTTTTTT

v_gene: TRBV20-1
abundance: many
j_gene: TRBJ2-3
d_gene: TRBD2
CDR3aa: CRLAGTDTQYF
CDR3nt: TGCCGACTAGCGGGGACAGATACGCAGTATTTT

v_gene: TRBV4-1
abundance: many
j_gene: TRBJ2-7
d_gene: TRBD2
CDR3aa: CASSQDSSSGRVEQYF
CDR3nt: TGCGCCAGCAGCCAAGATTCGTCTAGCGGGAGAGTCGAGCAGTACTTC

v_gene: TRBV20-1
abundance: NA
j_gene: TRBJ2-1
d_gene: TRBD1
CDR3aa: CSARAGGGNEQFF
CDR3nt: TGCAGTGCTAGGGCAGGGGGTGGAAATGAGCAGTTCTTC

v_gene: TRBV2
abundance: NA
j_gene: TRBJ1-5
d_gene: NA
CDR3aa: CASSSTGHSNQPQHF
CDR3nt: TGTGCCAGCAGTAGTACAGGGCATAGCAATCAGCCCCAGCATTTT

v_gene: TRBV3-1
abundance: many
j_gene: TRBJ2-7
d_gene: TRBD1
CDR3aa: CASSQDRTGVRYEQYF
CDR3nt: TGTGCCAGCAGCCAAGATAGGACAGGGGTGCGCTACGAGCAGTACTTC

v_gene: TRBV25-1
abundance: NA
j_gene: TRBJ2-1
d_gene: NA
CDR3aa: CASSEGSYNEQFF
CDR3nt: TGTGCCAGCAGTGAAGGGAGTTACAATGAGCAGTTCTTC

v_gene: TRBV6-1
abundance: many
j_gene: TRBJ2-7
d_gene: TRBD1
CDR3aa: CASTPTGTYEQYF
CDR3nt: TGTGCCAGCACCCCGACAGGGACCTACGAGCAGTACTTC

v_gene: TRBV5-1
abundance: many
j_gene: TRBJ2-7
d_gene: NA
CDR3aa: CASTLAEGLGDEQYF
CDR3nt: TGCGCCAGCACCCTGGCCGAGGGTTTGGGCGACGAGCAGTACTTC

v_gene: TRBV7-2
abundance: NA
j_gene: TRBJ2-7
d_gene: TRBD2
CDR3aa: CASSLTGTSALEQYF
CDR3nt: TGTGCCAGCAGCCTAACCGGGACTAGCGCCCTCGAGCAGTACTTC

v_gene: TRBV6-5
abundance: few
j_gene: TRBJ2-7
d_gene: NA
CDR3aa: CASSYSLPYEQYF
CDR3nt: TGTGCCAGCAGTTACTCCCTACCCTACGAGCAGTACTTC

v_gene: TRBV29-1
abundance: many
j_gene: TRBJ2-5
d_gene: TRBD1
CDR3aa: CSVIDGQDFLQETQYF
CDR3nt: TGCAGCGTCATAGATGGACAGGACTTCCTCCAAGAGACCCAGTACTTC

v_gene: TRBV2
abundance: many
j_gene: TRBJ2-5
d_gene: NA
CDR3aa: CASSPAEETQYF
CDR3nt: TGTGCCAGCAGCCCAGCGGAAGAGACCCAGTACTTC

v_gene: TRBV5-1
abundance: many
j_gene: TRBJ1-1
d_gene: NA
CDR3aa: CASSLGTGVMNTEAFF
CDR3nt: TGCGCCAGCAGCTTGGGAACAGGAGTTATGAACACTGAAGCTTTCTTT

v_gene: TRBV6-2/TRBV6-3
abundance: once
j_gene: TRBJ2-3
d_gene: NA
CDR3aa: CTSSYPRAGLTDTQYF
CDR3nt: TGTACCAGCAGTTACCCCAGGGCGGGATTGACAGATACGCAGTATTTT

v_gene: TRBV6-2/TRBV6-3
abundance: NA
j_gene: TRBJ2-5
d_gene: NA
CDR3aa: CAGSPLLVGRGEYF
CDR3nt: TGTGCCGGCAGTCCTTTGCTGGTCGGGAGAGGGGAATACTTC

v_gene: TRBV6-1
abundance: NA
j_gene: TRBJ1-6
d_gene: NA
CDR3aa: CASRSQRYNSPLHF
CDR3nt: TGTGCCAGCAGATCACAGAGATATAATTCACCCCTCCACTTT

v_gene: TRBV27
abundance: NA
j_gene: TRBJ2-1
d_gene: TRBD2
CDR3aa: CASSLWPIAGGDNEQFF
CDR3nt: TGTGCCAGCAGTTTATGGCCCATAGCGGGAGGCGACAATGAGCAGTTCTTC